What follows is one T cell receptor (beta chain) and its context. The data derive from a study of blood T cell repertoires in COVID-19. Whole-study context: Acute and convalescent COVID-19 samples came from the United States, Italy and Spain. The cDNA or gDNA used as material had been derived from T cells, B-cell-depleted T cells, or PBMCs.

Germline V gives CDR1 KGHSH, CDR2 LQKENI. This CDR3 is 16 amino acids long. V gave up 2 bases and J gave up 5 bases, with 13 bases separating them. In the source study's methods: Reference gene primer amplification yielded estimated nucleated cell counts. This table comes from immunoSEQ multiplex PCR, and its TCRdb copy is limited to in-frame clones, with some not included. V, J and clone size are those of that table, while D and trimming were read from the DNA. The sample includes around 60,000 clones, 80% to 90% of them seen just once. The sequencing input was peripheral blood. This TCR was sampled from an elderly woman with acute or convalescent COVID-19. The J gene is TRBJ1-6, the V gene TRBV18, with a tentative D call TRBD1 (5 bases). The CDR3 DNA reads TGTGCCAGCTCACCAGCGGCAGGGAGGCATAATTCACCCCTCCACTTT. This codes for CASSPAAGRHNSPLHF. Complete variable domain (other parts from reference TRBV18 and TRBJ1-6): NAGVMQNPRHLVRRRGQEARLRCSPMKGHSHVYWYRQLPEEGLKFMVYLQKENIIDESGMPKERFSAEFPKEGPSILRIQQVVRGDSAAYFCASSPAAGRHNSPLHFGNGTRLTVT.